This passage covers 22 T cell receptor beta chains from one sample sequenced in a study of blood T cell repertoires in COVID-19. Sequenced by immunoSEQ multiplex PCR; TCRdb stores in-frame clones only, minus some. The sample has 310,000 or so clones, 87% seen once; the top ten hold approximately 9.4%. Sequencing input: peripheral blood. The receptors derive from a man aged 25 to 40 with COVID-19, enrolled during active disease.

The chain links TRBV28 to TRBJ2-7; D may be TRBD2 (6 bases). Germline V gene lookup returns CDR1 MDHEN and CDR2 SYDVKM. V gave up 6 bases and J gave up 2 bases, with 11 bases separating them. The CDR3 sequence is 13 residues long. The CDR3 DNA sequence: TGTGCCAGCAGCCCCCCGGGGGCCTACGAGCAGTACTTC. Residues: CASSPPGAYEQYF. The complete variable domain, with remaining parts taken from reference TRBV28 and TRBJ2-7, reads DVKVTQSSRYLVKRTGEKVFLECVQDMDHENMFWYRQDPGLGLRLIYFSYDVKMKEKGDIPEGYSVSREKKERFSLILESASTNQTSMYLCASSPPGAYEQYFGPGTRLTVT.

The chain has TRBV29-1 and TRBJ1-2, with D possibly matching TRBD1 (6 bases). The CDR3 extends over 12 amino acids. V was cut by 3 bases and J by 5 bases, with 10 bases left in between. From germline, CDR1 is SQVTM and CDR2 ANQGSEA. Written as DNA, the CDR3 is TGCAGCGTTGAGGGGGCGCGTTATGGCTACACCTTC. Residues: CSVEGARYGYTF.

The V and J genes are TRBV5-6 and TRBJ2-3; 8 nucleotides match TRBD2. CDR3 length: 14 amino acids. The trim removed 4 bases at V and 6 bases at J, leaving 7 bases unmatched. CDR1 is SGHDT, CDR2 YYEEEE, per germline. The CDR3 nucleotides are TGTGCCAGCAGCCTTAGCGGGATGGGGGATACGCAGTATTTT. Amino acid sequence: CASSLSGMGDTQYF. The whole variable domain, filled in from reference TRBV5-6 and TRBJ2-3, reads DAGVTQSPTHLIKTRGQQVTLRCSPKSGHDTVSWYQQALGQGPQFIFQYYEEEERQRGNFPDRFSGHQFPNYSSELNVNALLLGDSALYLCASSLSGMGDTQYFGPGTRLTVL.

The V and J genes are TRBV6-1 and TRBJ2-7; D uncertain. In germline, CDR1 is MNHNS, CDR2 SASEGT. This CDR3 comprises 14 residues. V was cut by 5 bases and J by 0 bases, with 11 bases left in between. CDR3 residues: CASSPYGPSYEQYF. The CDR3 region has the DNA TGTGCCAGCAGTCCCTATGGGCCCTCCTACGAGCAGTACTTC.

The rearrangement uses TRBV5-8 and TRBJ2-1; TRBD1 matches at 9 bases. Germline V gene data show CDR1 as SGHTS and CDR2 as YDEGEE. The CDR3 extends over 18 amino acids. V lost 4 bases and J lost 2; bases outside the gene matches: 13. CDR3 DNA: TGTGCCAGCAGCGATGAACCGGACAGGGGAAAGACCTACAATGAGCAGTTCTTC. Its translation: CASSDEPDRGKTYNEQFF.

The chain links TRBV10-3 to TRBJ2-7; 9 bases are a match to TRBD2. Looked up from germline, CDR1 is ENHRY and CDR2 is SYGVKD. The CDR3 contains 18 residues. The V gene end was trimmed by 5 bases and the J gene end by 0 bases; junction bases not matched to a gene: 14. CDR3 in DNA: TGTGCCATCAGTTCCCACCTCCAGACTAGCGGCCCCTCCTACGAGCAGTACTTC. Translated, it gives CAISSHLQTSGPSYEQYF.

The chain joins TRBV2 to TRBJ1-4; tentatively, D is TRBD1 (6 bases). The ends were cut back, 3 bases at V and 8 bases at J, with 13 bases in the middle. Germline CDR1 reads SNHLY; CDR2 reads FYNNEI. The length of the CDR3 is 14 residues. CDR3 loop: CASSDTGLFEKLFF. The CDR3, as DNA: TGTGCCAGCAGTGATACAGGGCTTTTCGAAAAACTGTTTTTT.

The chain couples TRBV4-1 to TRBJ1-6; no definite D call. The germline gives CDR1 MGHRA, CDR2 YSYEKL. V was shortened by 0 bases and J by 0 bases, with 18 bases between the two germline ends. There are 20 residues in the CDR3. The CDR3 DNA follows: TGCGCCAGCAGCCAAGAGATAAGCCTAGCGCTGAGCTCCTATAATTCACCCCTCCACTTT. It codes for CASSQEISLALSSYNSPLHF.

This clone appeared a single time. This chain uses TRBV7-3 with TRBJ1-6; TRBD1 is a possible D gene (6 bases). Trimming stripped 5 bases from V and 11 bases from J, with 16 bases between. The CDR3 runs 14 residues. CDR1 and CDR2 (germline): SGHTA, FQGTGA. The CDR3: CASSPQGGTPPLHF. In DNA form, the CDR3 reads TGTGCCAGCAGCCCTCAAGGGGGTACCCCACCCCTCCACTTT. The variable domain in full, completed from reference TRBV7-3 and TRBJ1-6, reads GAGVSQTPSNKVTEKGKYVELRCDPISGHTALYWYRQSLGQGPEFLIYFQGTGAADDSGLPNDRFFAVRPEGSVSTLKIQRTERGDSAVYLCASSPQGGTPPLHFGNGTRLTVT.

The chain combines TRBV5-1 with TRBJ2-1; no definite D call. This CDR3 has 11 residues. The V gene lost 0 bases and the J gene lost 10 bases, with 5 bases spanning the gap. The V gene's germline CDR1 is SGHRS and CDR2 YFSETQ. CDR3 DNA: TGCGCCAGCAGCTTGGGGCCCGAGCAGTTCTTC. Protein product: CASSLGPEQFF.

The rearrangement joins TRBV5-1 to TRBJ1-2; D possibly corresponds to TRBD1 (6 bases). There are 16 residues in the CDR3. With 0 bases removed from V and 6 bases from J, the gap between germline ends came to 18 bases. CDR1 SGHRS and CDR2 YFSETQ come from the germline V gene. CDR3 sequence: CASSLGDITGLNGYTF. CDR3 DNA: TGCGCCAGCAGCTTGGGGGATATAACAGGGCTGAATGGCTACACCTTC.

This clone appeared a single time. This chain joins TRBV25-1 and TRBJ2-1; 12 bases are a match to TRBD2. V dropped 5 bases and J dropped 3; count of bases not matched to a gene: 5. Germline V lookup: CDR1 MGHDK, CDR2 SYGVNS. The CDR3 loop spans 16 amino acids. The CDR3 is CASSTSGRTSYNEQFF. In DNA form, the CDR3 reads TGTGCCAGCAGTACTAGCGGGAGGACCAGCTACAATGAGCAGTTCTTC.

The chain links TRBV28 to TRBJ2-1; 9 bases line up with TRBD2. Germline loops: CDR1 MDHEN, CDR2 SYDVKM. CDR3 length: 15 residues. Losses at the gene ends were 5 bases for V and 8 bases for J; bases not matched to a gene: 10. In nucleotides, the CDR3 is TGTGCCAGCAGTCTCACTGGGACTAGCAGGCATGAGCAGTTCTTC. Translated, it gives CASSLTGTSRHEQFF.

The chain carries TRBV28 and TRBJ2-1; 8 nucleotides match TRBD1. With 6 bases clipped from V and 6 bases from J, the junction kept 7 bases outside the gene matches. The CDR3 length is 14 residues. Per the germline V gene, CDR1 is MDHEN and CDR2 is SYDVKM. The CDR3 spells CASSQGQAINEQFF. CDR3 bases: TGTGCCAGCAGCCAGGGACAGGCTATCAATGAGCAGTTCTTC.

The chain employs TRBV6-5 and TRBJ2-1; the match to TRBD2 covers 8 bases. Trimming removed 7 bases from V and 4 bases from J; junction bases left unmatched: 3. The CDR3 length is 13 residues. Germline CDR1 reads MNHEY; CDR2 reads SVGAGI. The DNA of the CDR3 is TGTGCCAGCACCCGGGGGGGGTACAATGAGCAGTTCTTC. Protein: CASTRGGYNEQFF.

V usage is TRBV4-1 and J usage is TRBJ1-2; TRBD1 is a possible D gene (5 bases). Germline CDR1 MGHRA, CDR2 YSYEKL. The CDR3 has 15 residues. V dropped 0 bases and J dropped 5 bases, with 13 bases sitting between them. CDR3 in DNA: TGCGCCAGCAGCCAAGAACGGCACCCAGGGTATGGCTACACCTTC. This encodes CASSQERHPGYGYTF.

The chain carries TRBV6-5 and TRBJ2-5; 10 positions agree with TRBD1. CDR1 and CDR2 (germline): MNHEY, SVGAGI. Trimming took 5 bases from V and 9 from J; bases not matched to a gene: 9. The CDR3 contains 14 residues. CDR3 nucleotide sequence: TGTGCCAGCAGTCCCGGGACAGGGGCCAAGGCCCAGTACTTC. Translation gives CASSPGTGAKAQYF.

The chain recombines TRBV6-5 with TRBJ2-1; 11 bases are shared with TRBD2. This CDR3 comprises 15 residues. In germline, CDR1 is MNHEY, CDR2 SVGAGI. V lost 8 bases, J lost 4 bases, and 7 bases stayed unmatched. For the CDR3, the DNA is TGTGCCAGCCAATCCGGGACTAGCGGTTACAATGAGCAGTTCTTC. Its translation is CASQSGTSGYNEQFF.

The rearrangement links TRBV27 to TRBJ2-7; D perhaps matches TRBD1 (6 bases). The germline V and J ends were trimmed by 2 bases and 6 bases, with 14 bases remaining between them. The CDR3 has 14 amino acids. The germline CDR1 and CDR2 sequences are MNHEY and SMNVEV (reference sequence). The CDR3 nucleotides read TGTGCCAGCAGTTTAGGGACACATCTGCGCGAGCAGTACTTC. As protein: CASSLGTHLREQYF.

The chain uses TRBV6-5 and TRBJ1-3; TRBD1 matches 7 bases. CDR1 and CDR2 from the germline V gene are MNHEY and SVGAGI. The CDR3 runs 15 residues. After removal of 5 bases from V and 3 bases from J, the junction contained 7 bases not matched to a gene. The CDR3 DNA sequence: TGTGCCAGCAGTCCCAGGGGGTATCGTGGAAACACCATATATTTT. Its translation: CASSPRGYRGNTIYF.

This clone was detected a few times. The chain recombines TRBV7-3 with TRBJ2-1; maybe TRBD2 (5 bases). The CDR3 is made up of 14 amino acids. Per germline, CDR1 SGHTA and CDR2 FQGTGA. V was cut by 0 bases and J by 3 bases, with 6 bases left in between. DNA of the CDR3: TGTGCCAGCAGCTTAACCCGGGACTACAATGAGCAGTTCTTC. This gives the protein CASSLTRDYNEQFF.

The rearrangement links TRBV6-6 to TRBJ2-3; TRBD1 might be the D (6 bases). Germline CDR1 and CDR2: MNHNY and SVGAGI (reference sequence). Trimming took 7 bases from V and 3 from J, leaving 17 bases between them. There are 15 residues in the CDR3. The CDR3 here is CASTLQGRGTDTQYF. In nucleotides, the CDR3 is TGTGCCAGCACCTTACAGGGTAGAGGGACAGATACGCAGTATTTT.